This record covers a single T cell receptor (beta chain). Antigen unknown. The data originate from a study of Graves' ophthalmopathy and Graves' hyperthyroidism. Study details: Hyperthyroidism was considered stable when no ophthalmopathy appeared within 18 months of follow-up. Study-level results: Ophthalmopathy and stable hyperthyroidism were discriminated by a 13-signature model, with about 91% sensitivity and 65% to 83% specificity. It was with approximately 70% sensitivity and about 72% specificity that the model predicted ophthalmopathy progression.

Patients were excluded if they had other autoimmune diseases or uncontrolled infections, and likewise if pregnancy or lactation applied. RNA transcripts served as template for amplifying TCR beta CDR3 sequences. RT-PCR was first run with HTBI primers, then multiplex PCR in a second round. TCRdb re-called the multiplex PCR reads through MiXCR, storing one row per CDR3 protein. The sample contains 900,000 to 1,200,000 distinct CDR3 sequences, about 38% of which appear only once. The V end was cut by 5 bases, the J end by 3 bases, with 16 bases between. The CDR3 has 15 residues. CDR1 and CDR2 (germline): SEHNR, FQNEAQ (reference sequence).

Sequenced input: peripheral blood or thyroid tissue (not recorded which). The sequence came from an adult man with Graves' hyperthyroidism. The chain joins TRBV7-9 to TRBJ1-2, with D possibly TRBD1 on 6 matching bases. The CDR3 DNA is TGTGCCAGCAGCACCACCGGCGGGGGCGACTATGGCTACACCTTC. It codes for CASSTTGGGDYGYTF.